This TCR beta chain stems from a study of blood T cell repertoires in COVID-19. Study-level background: Sources were T cells, B-cell-depleted T cells, or PBMCs; the material itself was cDNA or gDNA.

This CDR3 is built from 15 residues. Germline CDR1 reads LNHDA; CDR2 reads SQIVND (reference sequence). The ends lost 7 bases at V and 3 bases at J; junction bases unmatched: 10. Assay used: immunoSEQ multiplex PCR; TCRdb lists only in-frame clones, some missing. The sample has hundreds of thousands of clones; 75% to 90% are singletons. Clinical histories supplied by participants themselves formed the basis of cohort assignment. Cohort 3 recovered donors had two negative PCRs, clearance, or symptom resolution. Sequencing was performed on PBMCs or T cells enriched from blood (not recorded which). The chain employs TRBV19 and TRBJ2-7; the match to TRBD2 covers 9 bases. The clonotype comes from a man in his 60s who had recovered from COVID-19. The CDR3, as DNA: TGTGCCAGTATGGAATCCGGGACTAGCATCTACGAGCAGTACTTC. Its translation is CASMESGTSIYEQYF. The full variable domain, with the rest looked up from reference TRBV19 and TRBJ2-7, is DGGITQSPKYLFRKEGQNVTLSCEQNLNHDAMYWYRQDPGQGLRLIYYSQIVNDFQKGDIAEGYSVSREKKESFPLTVTSAQKNPTAFYLCASMESGTSIYEQYFGPGTRLTVT.